The 29 T cell receptor beta chains listed next were all sequenced from one sample in a study of blood T cell repertoires in COVID-19. The data were produced by immunoSEQ multiplex PCR, yet TCRdb's version contains in-frame clones alone and is incomplete. In the table there are 61,000 or so clones, 65% to 80% of which are singletons. Sequenced: peripheral blood. Source of these receptors: a woman aged 70 to 79 with acute or convalescent COVID-19.

J is TRBJ2-1 and V is TRBV9; TRBD2 matches 9 bases. Losses at the gene ends were 4 bases for V and 0 bases for J; bases not matched to a gene: 17. This CDR3 has 20 residues. CDR1 and CDR2 (germline): SGDLS, YYNGEE. The CDR3 protein is CASSPRAGTSWSLSYNEQFF. The CDR3 DNA reads as TGTGCCAGCAGCCCCCGAGCCGGGACTAGCTGGTCTCTCTCCTACAATGAGCAGTTCTTC.

The table lists this clone with a few counts. V gene TRBV7-2 combines with J gene TRBJ1-2, with D perhaps TRBD1 (6 bases). The CDR3 contains 16 residues. Germline V CDR1 and CDR2: SGHTA, FQGNSA. Trimming stripped 1 base from V and 6 bases from J, with 18 bases between. The CDR3 DNA reads TGTGCCAGCAGCTTAGGGGCAGGGGAAAGGTCGGATGGCTACACCTTC. Its translation is CASSLGAGERSDGYTF.

The J gene is TRBJ1-2, the V gene TRBV5-1, with TRBD1 identical over 7 bases. This CDR3 region has 14 residues. Germline V gene data show CDR1 as SGHRS and CDR2 as YFSETQ. The J segment lost 0 bases and the V segment lost 5 bases, leaving 4 bases of the junction unmatched. The CDR3, as DNA: TGCGCCAGCAGACAGACAGGGTCTAACTATGGCTACACCTTC. Encoded protein: CASRQTGSNYGYTF.

The chain carries TRBV5-4 and TRBJ2-3, with D perhaps TRBD2 (5 bases). The CDR3 runs 14 residues. Germline lookup yields CDR1 SGHNT and CDR2 YYREEE (reference sequence). Trimming cost V 4 bases and J 4 bases, with 13 bases left between them. The CDR3 DNA reads as TGTGCCAGCAGCAGAAACCGGGGAGCAGATACGCAGTATTTT. Translation: CASSRNRGADTQYF.

This chain uses TRBV6-5 with TRBJ2-7; D is undetermined. Trimming stripped 5 bases from V and 0 bases from J, with 8 bases between. The germline gives CDR1 MNHEY, CDR2 SVGAGI. The CDR3 extends over 13 amino acids. The CDR3 DNA reads as TGTGCCAGCAGTCGCAGGAACTCCTACGAGCAGTACTTC. It specifies CASSRRNSYEQYF.

This rearrangement joins TRBV7-6 to TRBJ1-6; unclear D gene. This CDR3 comprises 13 residues. The V gene lost 5 bases and the J gene lost 8 bases, with 10 bases spanning the gap. CDR1 is SGHVS and CDR2 is FNYEAQ in the germline V gene. As DNA, the CDR3 is TGTGCCAGCAGCCCGAGAGGAGATTCACCCCTCCACTTT. It yields the protein CASSPRGDSPLHF. Drawing the rest from reference TRBV7-6 and TRBJ1-6, the complete variable domain is GAGVSQSPRYKVTKRGQDVALRCDPISGHVSLYWYRQALGQGPEFLTYFNYEAQQDKSGLPNDRFSAERPEGSISTLTIQRTEQRDSAMYRCASSPRGDSPLHFGNGTRLTVT.

The rearrangement uses TRBV27 and TRBJ1-3, with D perhaps matching TRBD1 (6 bases). CDR1 is MNHEY and CDR2 is SMNVEV in the germline V gene (reference sequence). This CDR3 spans 15 amino acids. With 0 bases removed from V and 4 bases from J, the gap between germline ends came to 10 bases. The CDR3 loop reads CASSLSPGVGNTIYF. The CDR3 region has the DNA TGTGCCAGCAGTTTATCTCCAGGGGTAGGAAACACCATATATTTT.

This clone has only one observation. This chain connects TRBV5-1 to TRBJ2-5; TRBD2 aligns across 8 bases. J lost 2 bases, V lost 1 base, and 4 bases had no gene match. Germline-derived CDR1 and CDR2 are SGHRS and YFSETQ. The length of the CDR3 is 15 residues. CDR3 loop: CASSLRGLGQETQYF. For the CDR3, the DNA is TGCGCCAGCAGCTTGAGGGGACTAGGACAAGAGACCCAGTACTTC.

This chain uses TRBV3-1 (or the pseudogene TRBV3-2) with TRBJ1-2; possible D gene TRBD1, 5 bases. The CDR3 has 13 residues. V lost 8 bases to trimming and J lost 6 bases, with 16 bases between them. Germline V gene sequence: CDR1 LGHDT, CDR2 YNNKEL (reference sequence). DNA for the CDR3: TGTGCCAGCCGAGCGAGGCTGACAGATGGCTACACCTTC. Translation gives CASRARLTDGYTF.

This chain uses TRBV4-3 with TRBJ2-3; 10 bases line up with TRBD2. CDR3 length: 17 amino acids. Trimming took 1 base from V and 6 from J; bases not matched to a gene: 10. Germline assignment: CDR1 LGHNA and CDR2 YSLEER. The CDR3 DNA reads as TGCGCCAGCAGCCAAGTTTATTATAGCGGGGGGAGGGATACGCAGTATTTT. Translated: CASSQVYYSGGRDTQYF.

This clone was counted once. V usage is TRBV9 and J usage is TRBJ2-3; D not certain. Trimming shortened V by 0 bases and J by 1 base, and 9 bases separated the two germline ends. The CDR3 covers 15 residues. The germline gives CDR1 SGDLS, CDR2 YYNGEE. The CDR3 spells CASSVERIRTDTQYF. The CDR3 DNA reads TGTGCCAGCAGCGTAGAGCGCATCCGCACAGATACGCAGTATTTT.

V usage is TRBV12-2 and J usage is TRBJ1-2. TRBV12-2 is a listed pseudogene. This CDR3 contains 16 residues. CDR3: CASRQPIGGLHYGYTF. CDR3 coding DNA: TGTGCAAGTCGCCAGCCCATTGGAGGACTCCACTATGGCTACACCTTC.

The V and J genes are TRBV7-9 and TRBJ1-6, with D possibly being TRBD1 (6 bases). V lost 5 bases and J 0 bases, leaving 11 bases between the germline ends. The CDR3 is 16 residues long. The germline CDR1 and CDR2 sequences are SEHNR and FQNEAQ (reference sequence). The CDR3 region has the DNA TGTGCCAGCAGCCCCTGGACAGCCTCCTATAATTCACCCCTCCACTTT. This encodes CASSPWTASYNSPLHF. The variable domain in full, completed from reference TRBV7-9 and TRBJ1-6, reads DTGVSQNPRHKITKRGQNVTFRCDPISEHNRLYWYRQTLGQGPEFLTYFQNEAQLEKSRLLSDRFSAERPKGSFSTLEIQRTEQGDSAMYLCASSPWTASYNSPLHFGNGTRLTVT.

This clone was seen more than once but under ten times. V usage is TRBV6-2 or TRBV6-3 and J usage is TRBJ2-7; TRBD2 aligns across 10 bases. Germline CDR1 reads MNHEY; CDR2 reads SVGEGT. The CDR3 is made up of 16 amino acids. Unmatched junction bases numbered 8, after V lost 2 bases and J lost 4 bases. For the CDR3, the DNA is TGTGCCAGCAGTTACCCCCTAGCGGGGGCCCCTTACGAGCAGTACTTC. Its protein product is CASSYPLAGAPYEQYF.

The chain uses TRBV20-1 and TRBJ1-5; TRBD1 agrees at 9 bases. The CDR3 runs to 16 residues. Germline CDR1 DFQATT, CDR2 SNEGSKA (reference sequence). Trimming took 3 bases from V and 2 from J; bases not matched to a gene: 8. As DNA, the CDR3 is TGCAGTGCTAGTGGGACAGGGCTTCCCGGCAATCAGCCCCAGCATTTT. It is translated as CSASGTGLPGNQPQHF.

This chain connects TRBV15 to TRBJ2-3; TRBD1 agrees at 8 bases. The J segment lost 4 bases and the V segment lost 1 base, leaving 7 bases of the junction unmatched. This CDR3 region has 16 residues. Germline V gene lookup returns CDR1 LNHNV and CDR2 YYDKDF (reference sequence). The CDR3 reads CATSRGDRGIADTQYF. CDR3 DNA: TGTGCCACCAGCAGAGGCGACAGGGGAATCGCAGATACGCAGTATTTT. The entire variable domain, with the rest obtained from reference TRBV15 and TRBJ2-3, is as follows: DAMVIQNPRYQVTQFGKPVTLSCSQTLNHNVMYWYQQKSSQAPKLLFHYYDKDFNNEADTPDNFQSRRPNTSFCFLDIRSPGLGDTAMYLCATSRGDRGIADTQYFGPGTRLTVL.

V is TRBV27 and J is TRBJ1-2; unclear D gene. V shed 5 bases and J shed 5 bases, with 15 bases lying between them. Germline lookup yields CDR1 MNHEY and CDR2 SMNVEV (reference sequence). The CDR3 totals 14 residues. CDR3 sequence reads: CASSPSPGFYGYTF. The CDR3 DNA is TGTGCCAGCAGTCCTAGCCCGGGTTTTTATGGCTACACCTTC.

V and J are TRBV6-4 and TRBJ1-6, with D possibly being TRBD1 (5 bases). Looked up from germline, CDR1 is MRHNA and CDR2 is SNTAGT. The CDR3 has 16 amino acids. Trimming pared 5 bases from V and 1 base from J, leaving 12 bases between. CDR3 sequence: CASSHRRGSYNSPLHF. The CDR3 DNA sequence: TGTGCCAGCAGTCACCGGAGGGGTTCCTATAATTCACCCCTCCACTTT.

The CDR3 protein is CASSLPRQGAGGANVLTF. The CDR3 region has the DNA TGTGCCAGCAGCTTACCGAGGCAGGGGGCGGGCGGGGCCAACGTCCTGACTTTC. The chain uses TRBV5-4 and TRBJ2-6; 8 positions agree with TRBD1. Germline V gives CDR1 SGHNT, CDR2 YYREEE (reference sequence). This CDR3 is built from 18 residues. Trimming removed 2 bases from V and 4 bases from J; junction bases left unmatched: 11.

V and J are TRBV30 and TRBJ1-1; TRBD1 aligns across 10 bases. Trimming cost V 1 base and J 5 bases; bases outside gene matches: 7. Germline lookup yields CDR1 GTSNPN and CDR2 SVGIG (reference sequence). CDR3 size: 15 residues. The CDR3 region is CAWSAGTGARTEAFF. CDR3 DNA: TGTGCCTGGAGTGCCGGGACAGGGGCCCGGACTGAAGCTTTCTTT.

The J gene is TRBJ2-7, the V gene TRBV6-6; D perhaps matches TRBD1 (5 bases). The V end lost 0 bases, the J end lost 0 bases, and 12 bases lay between the germline ends. The CDR3 sequence is 16 residues long. In germline, CDR1 is MNHNY, CDR2 SVGAGI (reference sequence). CDR3 coding DNA: TGTGCCAGCAGTTACTCGGGGCTATCCACCTCCTACGAGCAGTACTTC. Protein sequence: CASSYSGLSTSYEQYF.

The chain links TRBV6-6 to TRBJ2-3; 11 bases agree with TRBD2. Per the germline V gene, CDR1 is MNHNY and CDR2 is SVGAGI (reference sequence). With V trimmed by 4 bases and J by 7 bases, 4 bases remained unmatched. The CDR3 has 14 amino acids. The chain's CDR3 is CASSWTSGRNTQYF. DNA of the CDR3: TGTGCCAGCAGTTGGACTAGCGGGCGAAATACGCAGTATTTT.

V and J are TRBV28 and TRBJ2-7; D might be TRBD1 (5 bases). V gave up 7 bases and J gave up 5 bases, with 18 bases separating them. The CDR3 is 14 amino acids. Germline V gene sequence: CDR1 MDHEN, CDR2 SYDVKM. CDR3 protein: CASTQNRKSHEQYF. The CDR3, as DNA: TGTGCCAGCACCCAGAACAGGAAGTCCCACGAGCAGTACTTC.

This chain links TRBV11-1 with TRBJ2-7; TRBD2 might be the D (7 bases). Between the trimmed V and J ends, which lost 4 bases and 7 bases, there was a span of 14 bases. Germline V gene sequence: CDR1 SGHAT, CDR2 FQDESV (reference sequence). This CDR3 is 13 amino acids long. DNA of the CDR3: TGTGCCAGCAGCTCGGGGGGCCTCCTGGAGCAGTACTTC. The encoded protein is CASSSGGLLEQYF. Combining the CDR3 with reference TRBV11-1 and TRBJ2-7 gives the whole variable domain EAEVAQSPRYKITEKSQAVAFWCDPISGHATLYWYRQILGQGPELLVQFQDESVVDDSQLPKDRFSAERLKGVDSTLKIQPAELGDSAMYLCASSSGGLLEQYFGPGTRLTVT.

This chain uses TRBV3-1 (or the pseudogene TRBV3-2) with TRBJ2-2, with TRBD2 matching over 9 bases. V lost 0 bases and J lost 6; bases outside the gene matches: 8. Germline assignment: CDR1 LGHDT and CDR2 YNNKEL (reference sequence). The CDR3 has 17 amino acids. The CDR3 nucleotides read TGTGCCAGCAGCCAAGAAAGTTGGGGACTAGCCGCCGGGGAGCTGTTTTTT. Its protein product is CASSQESWGLAAGELFF.

This clone has a handful of counts. This sequence joins TRBV27 and TRBJ1-5, with D possibly matching TRBD1 (6 bases). This CDR3 is 15 amino acids long. In germline, CDR1 is MNHEY, CDR2 SMNVEV (reference sequence). The V gene lost 4 bases and the J gene lost 6 bases, with 16 bases spanning the gap. For the CDR3, the DNA is TGTGCCAGCAGTTCCCTACAGGGATATAGTCAGCCCCAGCATTTT. Amino acid sequence: CASSSLQGYSQPQHF.

The chain joins TRBV7-2 to TRBJ2-1; TRBD1 matches 9 bases. CDR3 size: 15 residues. J gave up 7 bases and V 1 base, and 5 bases lay outside the gene matches. Looked up from germline, CDR1 is SGHTA and CDR2 is FQGNSA. CDR3 coding DNA: TGTGCCAGCAGCTTAGTTACAGGACAGGGGAATGAGCAGTTCTTC. Its protein product is CASSLVTGQGNEQFF.

This clone was recorded a few times. The chain combines TRBV5-6 with TRBJ2-3; 9 bases align to TRBD1. J lost 1 base, V lost 2 bases, and 2 bases had no gene match. Germline loops: CDR1 SGHDT, CDR2 YYEEEE. The CDR3 extends over 15 amino acids. CDR3 coding DNA: TGTGCCAGCAGCTTAGGACAGGGGCGCACAGATACGCAGTATTTT. Residues: CASSLGQGRTDTQYF.

This clone was found once. V gene TRBV30 combines with J gene TRBJ2-6; weak D call: TRBD2 (5 bases). Trimming stripped 6 bases from V and 4 bases from J, with 16 bases between. Germline CDR1 and CDR2: GTSNPN and SVGIG (reference sequence). The CDR3 length is 15 residues. CDR3 DNA sequence: TGTGCCTGCCTTGCTCGGGAAGCAGGGGCCAACGTCCTGACTTTC. This sequence encodes CACLAREAGANVLTF.